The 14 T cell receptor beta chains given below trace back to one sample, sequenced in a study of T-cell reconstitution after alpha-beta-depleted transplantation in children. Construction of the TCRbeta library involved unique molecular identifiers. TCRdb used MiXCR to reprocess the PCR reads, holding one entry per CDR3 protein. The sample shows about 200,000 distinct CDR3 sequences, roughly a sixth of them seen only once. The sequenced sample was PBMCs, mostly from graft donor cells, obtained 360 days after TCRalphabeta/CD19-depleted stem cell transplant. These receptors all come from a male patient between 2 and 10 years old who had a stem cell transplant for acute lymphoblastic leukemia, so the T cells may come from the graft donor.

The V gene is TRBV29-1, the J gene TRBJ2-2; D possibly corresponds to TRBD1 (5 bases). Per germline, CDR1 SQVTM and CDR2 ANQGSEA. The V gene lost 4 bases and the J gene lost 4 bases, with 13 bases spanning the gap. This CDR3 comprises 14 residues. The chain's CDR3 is CSVGSRGGTGELFF. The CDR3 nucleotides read TGCAGCGTTGGAAGTAGGGGTGGCACCGGGGAGCTGTTTTTT.

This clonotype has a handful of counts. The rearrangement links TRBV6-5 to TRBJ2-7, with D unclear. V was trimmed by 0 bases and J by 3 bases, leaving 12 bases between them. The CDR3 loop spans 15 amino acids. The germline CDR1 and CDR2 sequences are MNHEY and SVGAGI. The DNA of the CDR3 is TGTGCCAGCAGTTACTCGCGGCAGATAAACTACGAGCAGTACTTC. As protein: CASSYSRQINYEQYF.

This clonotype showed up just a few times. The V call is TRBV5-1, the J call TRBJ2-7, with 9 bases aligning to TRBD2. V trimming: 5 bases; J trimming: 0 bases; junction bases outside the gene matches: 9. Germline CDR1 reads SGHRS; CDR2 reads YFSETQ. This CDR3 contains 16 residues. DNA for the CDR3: TGCGCCAGCAGAGGGGGGCTAGCGGGAAGCTCCTACGAGCAGTACTTC. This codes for CASRGGLAGSSYEQYF.

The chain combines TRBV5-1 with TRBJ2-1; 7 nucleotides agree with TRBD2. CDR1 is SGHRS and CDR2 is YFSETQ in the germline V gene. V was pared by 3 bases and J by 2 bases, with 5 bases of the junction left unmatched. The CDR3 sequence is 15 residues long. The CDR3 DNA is TGCGCCAGCAGCTCAGCGGGGTCAACCTACAATGAGCAGTTCTTC. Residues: CASSSAGSTYNEQFF.

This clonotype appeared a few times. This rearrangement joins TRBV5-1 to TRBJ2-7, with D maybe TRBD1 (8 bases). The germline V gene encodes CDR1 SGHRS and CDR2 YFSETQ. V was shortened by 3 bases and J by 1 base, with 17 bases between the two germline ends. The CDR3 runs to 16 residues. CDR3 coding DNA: TGCGCCAGCAGCTACAGCGGGACAGGTATATCCTACGAGCAGTACTTC. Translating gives CASSYSGTGISYEQYF.

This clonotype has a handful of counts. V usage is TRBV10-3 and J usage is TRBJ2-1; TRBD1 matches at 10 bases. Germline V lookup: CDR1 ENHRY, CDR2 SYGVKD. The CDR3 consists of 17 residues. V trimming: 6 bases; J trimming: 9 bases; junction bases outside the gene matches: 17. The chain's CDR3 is CAIRGTGTGAWVPEQFF. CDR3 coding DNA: TGTGCCATCAGAGGAACCGGGACAGGGGCGTGGGTCCCTGAGCAGTTCTTC.

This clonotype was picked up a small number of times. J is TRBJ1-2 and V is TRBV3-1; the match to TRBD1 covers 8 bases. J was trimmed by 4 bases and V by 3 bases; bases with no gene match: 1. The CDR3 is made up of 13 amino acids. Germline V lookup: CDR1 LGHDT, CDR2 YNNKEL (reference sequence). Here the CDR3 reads CASSQDRAYGYTF. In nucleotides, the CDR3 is TGTGCCAGCAGCCAGGACAGGGCCTATGGCTACACCTTC.

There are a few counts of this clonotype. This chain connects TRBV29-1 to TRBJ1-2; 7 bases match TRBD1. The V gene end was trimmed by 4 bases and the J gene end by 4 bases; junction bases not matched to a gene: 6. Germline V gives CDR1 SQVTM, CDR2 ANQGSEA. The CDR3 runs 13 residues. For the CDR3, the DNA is TGCAGCGTTGCCCCGACAGGGCTCTATGGCTACACCTTC. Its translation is CSVAPTGLYGYTF.

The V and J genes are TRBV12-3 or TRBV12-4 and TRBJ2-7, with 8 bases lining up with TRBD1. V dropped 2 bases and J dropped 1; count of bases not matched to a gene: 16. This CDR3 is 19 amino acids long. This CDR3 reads CASSLPLSGGWRISYEQYF. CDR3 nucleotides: TGTGCCAGCAGTTTACCACTTTCAGGGGGCTGGCGGATATCCTACGAGCAGTACTTC.

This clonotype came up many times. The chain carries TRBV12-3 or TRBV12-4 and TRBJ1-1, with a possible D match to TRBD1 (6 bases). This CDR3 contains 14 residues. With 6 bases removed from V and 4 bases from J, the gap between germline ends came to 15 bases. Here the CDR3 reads CASSLQGLSTEAFF. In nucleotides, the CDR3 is TGTGCCAGCAGCCTACAGGGATTGAGCACTGAAGCTTTCTTT.

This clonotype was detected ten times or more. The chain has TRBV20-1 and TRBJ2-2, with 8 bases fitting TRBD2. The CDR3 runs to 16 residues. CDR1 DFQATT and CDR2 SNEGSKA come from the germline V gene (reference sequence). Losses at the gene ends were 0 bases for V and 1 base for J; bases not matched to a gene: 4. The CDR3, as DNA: TGCAGTGCTAGAGATGCGGGGGGCATGAACACCGGGGAGCTGTTTTTT. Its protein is CSARDAGGMNTGELFF.

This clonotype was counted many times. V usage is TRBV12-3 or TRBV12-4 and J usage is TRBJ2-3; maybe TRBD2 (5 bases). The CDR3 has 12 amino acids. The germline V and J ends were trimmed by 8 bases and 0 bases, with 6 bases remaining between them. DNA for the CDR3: TGTGCCAGCCGGACTAGCACAGATACGCAGTATTTT. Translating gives CASRTSTDTQYF.

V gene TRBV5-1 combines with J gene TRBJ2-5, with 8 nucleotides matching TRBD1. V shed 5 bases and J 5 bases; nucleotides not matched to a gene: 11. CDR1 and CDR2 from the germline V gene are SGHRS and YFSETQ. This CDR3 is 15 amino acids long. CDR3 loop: CASSGSRGHQETQYF. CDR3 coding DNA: TGCGCCAGCAGTGGGAGCAGGGGGCATCAGGAGACCCAGTACTTC.

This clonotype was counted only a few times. In DNA form, the CDR3 reads TGCGCCAGCAGCTTGGCCCGCAGTGAAAAACTGTTTTTT. Translated, it gives CASSLARSEKLFF. The chain carries TRBV5-1 and TRBJ1-4; D call uncertain. The CDR3 is 13 amino acids. V gave up 0 bases and J gave up 7 bases, with 7 bases separating them. From germline, CDR1 is SGHRS and CDR2 YFSETQ.